Listed here are 20 T cell receptor beta chains from one sample, sequenced in a study of T cells after yellow fever vaccination. TCRdb reprocessed the 5' RACE reads via MiXCR and lists one record per CDR3 protein. Of roughly 120,000 distinct CDR3 sequences detected, more than 6.5% appear once; the ten largest clones hold 2.5%. The sequencing here drew on CD4+ T cells sorted from PBMCs, taken 9 to 11 days after the first yellow fever vaccination. Source of these receptors: a young man who received the YFV17D yellow fever vaccine.

This clonotype was observed a handful of times. The gene calls are TRBV5-1 and TRBJ2-5, with 9 bases fitting TRBD1. J was trimmed by 3 bases and V by 1 base; bases with no gene match: 4. The CDR3 is 15 amino acids. In germline, CDR1 is SGHRS, CDR2 YFSETQ. The CDR3 reads CASSLLTGGEETQYF. The CDR3 DNA follows: TGCGCCAGCAGCTTGTTGACAGGGGGTGAAGAGACCCAGTACTTC.

This clonotype was seen more than once but under ten times. This chain uses TRBV5-1 with TRBJ1-6; D unclear. In germline, CDR1 is SGHRS, CDR2 YFSETQ. The CDR3 totals 13 residues. Trimming removed 4 bases at V and 10 bases at J, with 12 bases between. In DNA form, the CDR3 reads TGCGCCAGCAGCCTCGACTTGGGGTCACCCCTCCACTTT. Protein product: CASSLDLGSPLHF.

This clonotype showed up many times. V is TRBV7-2 and J is TRBJ2-2, with D maybe TRBD2 (6 bases). Germline CDR1 and CDR2: SGHTA and FQGNSA. Between the trimmed V and J ends, which lost 3 bases and 7 bases, there was a span of 12 bases. CDR3 length: 14 amino acids. The CDR3, as DNA: TGTGCCAGCAGCTTCCGGGGAGGTCACGGGGAGCTGTTTTTT. Its translation: CASSFRGGHGELFF.

In this sample, this clonotype turned up many times. The V gene is TRBV6-5, the J gene TRBJ2-2; 11 nucleotides align to TRBD2. The CDR3 contains 18 residues. Germline CDR1 reads MNHEY; CDR2 reads SVGAGI. V was pared by 1 base and J by 4 bases, with 8 bases of the junction left unmatched. The CDR3 DNA is TGTGCCAGCAGTTACTACCGCGGGACTAGCGGTTCCACCGGGGAGCTGTTTTTT. Its protein is CASSYYRGTSGSTGELFF.

This clonotype was recorded at least ten times. The V and J genes are TRBV30 and TRBJ2-5; D possibly corresponds to TRBD1 (5 bases). The germline gives CDR1 GTSNPN, CDR2 SVGIG (reference sequence). The CDR3 contains 13 residues. Deletions cut 2 bases from V and 1 base from J, with 8 bases between. As DNA, the CDR3 is TGTGCCTGGAGTCCCGACAGCCAAGAGACCCAGTACTTC. It yields the protein CAWSPDSQETQYF. Together with reference TRBV30 and TRBJ2-5, the CDR3 gives the full variable domain: SQTIHQWPATLVQPVGSPLSLECTVEGTSNPNLYWYRQAAGRGLQLLFYSVGIGQISSEVPQNLSASRPQDRQFILSSKKLLLSDSGFYLCAWSPDSQETQYFGPGTRLLVL.

This sequence joins TRBV28 and TRBJ2-3, with D possibly TRBD2 on 6 matching bases. The CDR3 has 14 amino acids. V gave up 2 bases and J gave up 7 bases, with 13 bases separating them. Germline V gene lookup returns CDR1 MDHEN and CDR2 SYDVKM. CDR3 residues: CASSLTGGWNTQYF. The CDR3 bases are TGTGCCAGCAGTTTAACCGGAGGGTGGAATACGCAGTATTTT.

This clonotype was seen many times. The chain combines TRBV4-1 with TRBJ2-4, with D perhaps TRBD1 (7 bases). CDR3 size: 17 residues. V shed 3 bases and J shed 1 base, with 16 bases lying between them. Germline V lookup: CDR1 MGHRA, CDR2 YSYEKL. In nucleotides, the CDR3 is TGCGCCAGCAGCCATGGCACAGGGGAGGCGGCCAAAAACATTCAGTACTTC. Encoded protein: CASSHGTGEAAKNIQYF.

This clonotype appeared many times. The rearrangement uses TRBV6-5 and TRBJ2-2, with 12 bases identical to TRBD1. Germline V gene lookup returns CDR1 MNHEY and CDR2 SVGAGI. Germline trimming cut 1 base from V and 4 bases from J; bases unmatched to any gene: 1. This CDR3 spans 16 amino acids. The CDR3 nucleotides are TGTGCCAGCAGTTACTGGGGACAGGGGGCCACCGGGGAGCTGTTTTTT. Protein: CASSYWGQGATGELFF.

Ten or more counts support this clonotype. This sequence joins TRBV5-1 and TRBJ2-2; no definite D call. The CDR3 is 13 residues long. The germline gives CDR1 SGHRS, CDR2 YFSETQ. Trimming stripped 1 base from V and 4 bases from J, with 5 bases between. The CDR3: CASSLSLTGELFF. CDR3 coding DNA: TGCGCCAGCAGCTTGTCGCTCACCGGGGAGCTGTTTTTT.

In its sample, this clonotype was seen many times. Here the CDR3 reads CASSRTGTDTQYF. The CDR3 DNA reads TGTGCCAGCTCACGCACAGGAACAGATACGCAGTATTTT. The chain is built from TRBV18 and TRBJ2-3, with D possibly matching TRBD1 (5 bases). The CDR3 spans 13 residues. Deletions cut 4 bases from V and 3 bases from J, with 8 bases between. CDR1 is KGHSH and CDR2 is LQKENI in the germline V gene.

The chain recombines TRBV11-2 with TRBJ2-5; a weak D match, TRBD1 (7 bases). Trimming left V 3 bases short and J 3 bases short, with 17 bases between. The CDR3 contains 16 residues. Germline-derived CDR1 and CDR2 are SGHAT and FQNNGV. The CDR3, as DNA: TGTGCCAGCAGCTTTTTAGGAGGGGGCCTTAAAGAGACCCAGTACTTC. It yields the protein CASSFLGGGLKETQYF.

Comment on this clonotype: A much more abundant neighbour one base away suggests this may be a read error. V is TRBV4-3 and J is TRBJ2-4; no clear D gene. Germline lookup yields CDR1 LGHNA and CDR2 YSLEER. CDR3 length: 16 residues. CDR3: CASGQDPDGSKNIQYF. The DNA of the CDR3 is TGCGCCAGCGGCCAAGATCCTGACGGTAGCAAAAACATTCAGTACTTC.

This clonotype was seen at least ten times. This chain uses TRBV5-1 with TRBJ1-3; unclear D gene. CDR3 length: 16 residues. Germline V gives CDR1 SGHRS, CDR2 YFSETQ. V lost 4 bases and J 0 bases, leaving 14 bases between the germline ends. CDR3 nucleotides: TGCGCCAGCAGCCCGGGTCCGGGGTCCTCTGGAAACACCATATATTTT. Translating gives CASSPGPGSSGNTIYF.

This clonotype was recorded many times. V and J are TRBV6-5 and TRBJ1-1; D is ambiguous. CDR3 length equals 11 residues. The V end lost 6 bases, the J end lost 5 bases, and 7 bases lay between the germline ends. Germline V gives CDR1 MNHEY, CDR2 SVGAGI. The CDR3 protein is CASRKRTEAFF. CDR3 DNA: TGTGCCAGCAGGAAAAGAACTGAAGCTTTCTTT.

The chain carries TRBV2 and TRBJ2-7, with 8 bases that match TRBD1. The germline V gene encodes CDR1 SNHLY and CDR2 FYNNEI. The CDR3 totals 13 residues. V shed 8 bases and J 0 bases; nucleotides not matched to a gene: 3. CDR3 residues: CASGTGPSYEQYV. The CDR3, as DNA: TGTGCCAGCGGGACAGGTCCCTCCTACGAGCAGTACGTC.

This clonotype was found many times. The rearrangement uses TRBV10-1 and TRBJ2-3, with 8 nucleotides matching TRBD1. Germline V gene lookup returns CDR1 WNHNN and CDR2 SYGVQD (reference sequence). This CDR3 contains 15 residues. Trimming at V came to 4 bases and at J to 4 bases, leaving 7 bases not matched to a gene. The CDR3 reads CASSGFSTGADTQYF. In DNA, the CDR3 is TGCGCCAGCAGTGGATTTTCGACAGGGGCAGATACGCAGTATTTT.

Ten or more counts support this clonotype. The chain links TRBV10-3 to TRBJ1-5, with 9 bases that match TRBD1. The germline V gene has CDR1 ENHRY and CDR2 SYGVKD. Unmatched junction bases numbered 0, after V lost 4 bases and J lost 5 bases. CDR3 length: 13 residues. CDR3 loop: CAISGQGDQPQHF. In DNA form, the CDR3 reads TGTGCCATCAGTGGACAGGGGGATCAGCCCCAGCATTTT.

This clonotype was observed a few times. The J gene is TRBJ2-1, the V gene TRBV19; 14 bases line up with TRBD2. V gave up 6 bases and J gave up 9 bases; unmatched junction bases: 10. In germline, CDR1 is LNHDA, CDR2 SQIVND (reference sequence). This CDR3 spans 16 amino acids. The CDR3 DNA sequence: TGTGCCAGTAGAGCCCGACTAGCGGGGGGGCAGACTGAGCAGTTCTTC. Its translation is CASRARLAGGQTEQFF.

In its sample, this clonotype was seen many times. The chain couples TRBV5-1 to TRBJ1-3, with D uncertain. The CDR3 is 14 amino acids. The V end was cut by 4 bases, the J end by 0 bases, with 8 bases between. Per germline, CDR1 SGHRS and CDR2 YFSETQ. CDR3 loop: CASSGPDSGNTIYF. As DNA, the CDR3 is TGCGCCAGCAGCGGGCCCGACTCTGGAAACACCATATATTTT.

This clonotype occurred many times. The V gene is TRBV6-2 or TRBV6-3, the J gene TRBJ1-1; D unresolved. Germline CDR1 is MNHEY and CDR2 is SVGEGT. V was cut by 2 bases and J by 0 bases, with 1 base left in between. The length of the CDR3 is 12 residues. DNA for the CDR3: TGTGCCAGCAGTTACATGAACACTGAAGCTTTCTTT. It specifies CASSYMNTEAFF.